These T cell receptor beta chains were read from a single sample in a study of beta chain features in type 1 diabetes. The method was immunoSEQ multiplex PCR; TCRdb's version includes in-frame clones alone and lacks a portion of them. Among 500,000 to 850,000 clones listed, more than 13% were seen once. Sequenced input: naive CD4+ T cells from blood. The receptor source for this set is a man aged 18-30 years with type 1 diabetes. The CDR3 runs from the conserved cysteine through the conserved F or W.

v_call cdr3_aa
TRBV18 CASSPGGDGYTF
TRBV4-3 CASSPRRVSRTGELFF
TRBV19 CASFNYGYTF
TRBV5-1 CASSLWGTSGPDTQYF
TRBV6-5 CASSYSRYEQYF
TRBV30 CAWSVGGGAYEQYF
TRBV4-3 CASSQDRETQYF
TRBV9 CASSTGTGAPYEQYF
TRBV30 CAWSRLGRETDTQYF
TRBV30 CAWDGWAATEAFF
TRBV5-1 CASSSQGPRLYEQYF
TRBV6-6 CASSYRGPDTQYF
TRBV4-1 CASSQEATGELFF
TRBV6-5 CASSTRGTGLYEQYF
TRBV30 CAWSSRNNQPQHF
TRBV18 CASSPERGTEAFF
TRBV9 CASSVDPEVAGELFF
TRBV18 CASSPDREGGYTF
TRBV7-9 CAREATGVDEQFF
TRBV5-8 CASSLAGRTYNEQFF
TRBV29-1 CSVVLGTGTYNEQFF
TRBV30 CAWSAGPGARFF
TRBV25-1 CASSVLRWDEQFF
TRBV18 CASSPDRGRDTQYF
TRBV6-5 CASSGAADTQYF
TRBV18 CASSPPGGEQYF
TRBV10-1 CASSEPGLAGGPRTDTQYF
TRBV11-2 CASSTPGQGYNEQFF
TRBV7-2 CASSPGGWSGELFF
TRBV18 CASSPDRGYNEQFF
TRBV27 CASSFKAGETQYF